This T cell receptor beta chain originates from a study of cytomegalovirus exposure and HLA in healthy donors (TCRdb year 2017). With respect to the entire study: An earlier analysis of 587 of the donors reported about 260 Gb of sequence data and 117 million unique TCR beta sequences obtained from approximately 180 million T cells. Rather than drawing on any new phenotypic data, the later analysis identified candidate immune exposures from TCR beta sequences and the way those sequences occurred across donors. A few DR-DQ haplotypes were treated as single units for association and clustering because of strong linkage in the cohort. Typing coverage varied by locus: about 620-630 donors for A, B, C, DRB1 and DQB1; some 520 for DQA1; around 570 for DPA1; roughly 450 for DPB1. All discovery cohort repertoires had been generated on a single sequencing platform. Among some 400 genotyped donors of the cohort, an average of roughly 230,000 unique TCR beta nucleotide sequences was sequenced per donor, of which about 20% were non-productive. Among the approximately 420 genotyped donors, around 81% belonged to the genetic ancestry cluster associated with self-reported Caucasian donors. Genome-wide SNP genotypes for about 55% of the roughly 670 donors were used in a later genetic analysis, which treated that subset as a discovery cohort. Both class I and class II loci were covered by HLA typing, at four-digit resolution. The study aimed to test whether cataloging public T cell receptors could reveal signatures of past pathogen exposure. An earlier analysis of some 500 of the donors applied high-throughput TCR beta sequencing to assess whether each TCR beta V gene segment acted as functional or pseudogenic. Alongside the repertoire data, information on donor age, sex, ethnicity and CMV serostatus was compiled. Approximately 310 gigabases of sequencing data and approximately 84 million unique TCR sequences were included in an early release covering roughly 700 HLA-typed donors. To predict cytomegalovirus infection status, the study combined high-throughput TCR immunosequencing, statistical association of individual TCRs with disease status, and machine learning. Using immunosequencing, the study profiled T cell repertoires from roughly 650 subjects and related those repertoires to cytomegalovirus serostatus. A later analysis re-analyzed previously published TCR beta repertoires from roughly 600 donors and added high-resolution HLA genotyping to study TCR occurrence patterns. Besides the first cohort of roughly 640 subjects, a separate validation cohort made up of over 100 different subjects was used. General conclusions and limits of the study: An earlier analysis of approximately 530 of the donors showed that most TCR beta V segments appeared in productive rearrangements either about 87% or about 30% of the time, which broadly matched IMGT annotations. Across donors, most TCR sequences were observed very rarely, whereas some public TCRs were present in many individuals. CMV serostatus was the only immune exposure information available for the cohort. The authors suggested that the approach could potentially be extended to other disease states and immunological phenotypes. This cohort had only TCR beta chains sequenced, and the lack of alpha or paired-chain data limited which features could be detected. Because HLA typing was unavailable for some donors at each locus, only the typed subset was used in association tests. The study gave a list of some 150 TCR beta chains associated with cytomegalovirus. A further reported finding was that TCR beta sequences accurately predicted the HLA-A and HLA-B alleles for most subjects in the first cohort. In a later analysis, the rate of TCR association differed among HLA loci, with DRB1 alleles having the most associated TCRs and HLA-C alleles having the fewest. A cluster of highly shared sequence variants was judged likely to be a technical artifact of the sequencing pipeline. Correlated functional status among segregating V segments might be attributable to linkage disequilibrium, but an unknown experimental factor could not be ruled out. The classifier was reported to diagnose cytomegalovirus status with high specificity and sensitivity in both the original and validation cohorts. The presence/absence analyses assumed that sequencing depth was roughly uniform across donors, and that assumption may not be true. Most CMV-associated TCR beta chains appeared to be HLA-restricted in a later analysis, and the HLA associations seemed to be driven largely by CMV exposure. In a later genetic analysis, a missense DCLRE1C variant was associated with V-gene and J-gene trimming of TCR beta chains, and the association was replicated in an independent cohort. At a false discovery rate of 0.05, a later analysis linked fewer than 20,000 TCR beta sequences to specific HLA alleles. In a later genetic analysis, fewer N-insertions in productive TCRs were reported among donors in an Asian-associated ancestry cluster than the 666-donor mean. Because the 87-base-pair reads could not distinguish some IMGT-functional V segments, including TRBV6-2 and TRBV6-3, those segments were excluded. In a later analysis, HLA-associated TCR beta chains showed more clonal expansion and lower generation probabilities than non-associated chains that were equally common. The earlier analysis of a few hundred of the donors excluded over 15 rarely observed V segments, including chromosome 9 orphons, because counts were too low. A few of the identified cytomegalovirus-associated TCR beta chains were confirmed in vitro to be specific for cytomegalovirus antigens. Several of the top co-occurrence clusters appeared to be linked to parvovirus B19, influenza, CMV and Epstein-Barr virus, according to a later analysis. When HLA alleles, especially DR and DQ, strongly co-occurred, attributing TCR associations to individual alleles was difficult.

V is pruned by 5 bases and J by 3 bases, leaving 3 bases of the junction without a gene match. According to the germline V gene, CDR1 reads LGHNT and CDR2 reads FRNRAP. There are 14 amino acids in the CDR3, from cysteine to phenylalanine inclusive. Only the CDR3 portion is preserved as DNA: 42 bases, with reading frame beginning at the first base. Libraries were prepared through the immunoSEQ multiplex PCR assay. The multiplex PCR relied on a mix of 60 forward primers for TCR Vbeta segments and 13 reverse primers for TCR Jbeta segments. The CDR3 region of rearranged TCR beta genes was amplified from genomic DNA with a multiplex PCR assay. The Illumina HiSeq System was used to sequence the amplified TCR beta libraries as 87-base-pair reads. On the authors' methods: A later analysis counted approximately 74 million unique TCR beta chains across the 670 or so repertoires, and around 12 million of these chains were shared by at least two donors. To remove PCR and sequencing errors, raw reads were error-corrected and collapsed into unique sequences using a nearest-neighbor algorithm that merged closely related sequences. CDR3 sequences were aligned to IMGT reference sequences to assign V, D and J gene segments. Each retained sequence needed at least a six-nucleotide match to both a V gene segment and a J gene segment. Rearrangements were called productive when the CDR3 lacked stop codons and stayed in frame with V and J; all others were non-productive. Following IMGT convention, CDR3 was defined as the stretch from the second conserved V-encoded cysteine up to the conserved J-encoded phenylalanine. The earlier analysis of 587 of the donors excluded any sequence lacking an unambiguous match to a single V gene segment. In an earlier analysis of a few hundred of the donors, V segments were called functional above 56.7% productive rearrangements and were called segregating when the between-donor standard deviation exceeded 5%. A statistical classification framework was developed to diagnose cytomegalovirus status using the catalog of TCR beta chain sequences. In a later analysis, V and J genes were assigned by comparing TCR nucleotide sequences against IMGT/GENE-DB human TR gene sequences. A later analysis assigned CDR3 sequences and most-parsimonious VDJ recombination scenarios with the TCRdist pipeline. A later analysis defined each TCR beta chain by its CDR3 amino acid sequence plus V-gene family, and excluded reads lacking a unique V-gene family. A later analysis removed roughly 590 highly shared, low-generation-probability nucleotide sequences to deal with suspected cross-contamination and a sequencing artifact. For each public chain, a later analysis derived a clonal expansion index from normalized ranks of inferred template counts within each repertoire. A later analysis computed generation probabilities with a VDJ recombination model fitted to out-of-frame rearrangements, and checked the results against IGoR. In a later analysis, TCR-TCR, TCR-HLA and TCR-CMV co-occurrence was scored with hypergeometric tests, and a repertoire-size bias correction was applied to TCR pairs. False discovery rates were estimated in a later analysis by permuting HLA or CMV assignments 20 times. In a later analysis, co-occurring TCRs were grouped using DBSCAN, and TCRdist sequence similarity was added for clustering within HLA-allele-positive subsets. Repertoires with fewer than 30,000 or more than 120,000 public chains, plus five repertoires with anomalous nucleotide sharing, were excluded from co-occurrence clustering. In TCRdb, the immuneACCESS table is reduced to in-frame sequences with V and J assigned. These tables do not hold every clone; where another copy was compared, an unresolved V gene accounts for under half, and the others remain unexplained. The V and J calls and clone size are taken from that table; D and trimming were inferred from the DNA. This sample gives some 130,000 clones in total; about 80% of them show up just once. The biggest ten clones account for over 2% of the sample.

The cohort consisted of 666 healthy bone marrow donors. Cohort members were all nominally healthy when sampled, although unrecorded immune exposures were likely present. The donor tested CMV seronegative, placing the donor among the 300 to 400 seronegative members of the cohort. Every donor gave a peripheral blood sample, and the peripheral blood mononuclear cells from that sample were used for TCR beta sequencing. Genomic DNA was extracted from the blood cell samples with the Qiagen DNeasy Blood Extraction Kit. On this clone: Its antigen remains undetermined. Base-call qualities are not available, and no considerably larger clone is one nucleotide away.

This sequence was found in a man aged 25-40 years in good health and CMV-seronegative. Sequencing was carried out using PBMCs. The chain employs TRBV12-5 and TRBJ2-7; the junction holds 11 bases that match TRBD1. In nucleotide form, the sequence is TGTGCTAGTGGTCGGACAGGGGGCTACTACGAGCAGTACTTC. Its coded protein is CASGRTGGYYEQYF.